This TCR beta chain was captured in a study of cytomegalovirus exposure and HLA in healthy donors. Study-wide results and limits: Common viral pathogens were later found to be apparently linked to several of the most significant clusters.

The V gene end was trimmed by 3 bases and the J gene end by 4 bases; junction bases not matched to a gene: 12. CDR3 length: 16 residues. Germline V gives CDR1 MGHRA, CDR2 YSYEKL. PCR was performed using 60 Vbeta and 13 Jbeta primers. Here immunoSEQ multiplex PCR was the method, and the copy in TCRdb shows in-frame clones only, minus some. The sample lists roughly 120,000 clones, about 80% occurring once. With respect to this clone: Its antigen is unidentified.

Sequenced material: PBMCs. The rearrangement uses TRBV4-1 and TRBJ2-7; 7 bases match TRBD2. This receptor was obtained from a man younger than 45 in good health and CMV-seronegative. CDR3 DNA sequence: TGCGCCAGCAGCCAGGTTTTTGGCGGGAGTCTGTACGAGCAGTACTTC. Amino acids: CASSQVFGGSLYEQYF.